A selection of T cell receptor beta chains follows, all from one sample in a study of human T cells and chemical hapten exposure. Via MiXCR, TCRdb re-called the RACE reads, giving one row per CDR3 protein. Among under 110,000 distinct CDR3 sequences, 10% to 15% were seen once, and the ten largest hold around 1.7%. Sequencing used whole blood, obtained in connection with sensitization to the hapten diphenylcyclopropenone (DPC). The receptors were sampled from a woman aged 45 to 65 with alopecia areata. Some clones in this sample may be carry-over from other donors' samples. Both conserved end residues are part of each CDR3. The D gene is left open where the match is weak. Not every row has a clone size; where given, it reads once, few, many or a size class.

>TRBD1|TRBJ2-1|many|TRBV28
CASRDSRSYNEQFF
TGTGCCAGCCGGGACAGCCGCTCCTACAATGAGCAGTTCTTC
>TRBD1|TRBJ1-6|few|TRBV28
CASGEEGALLSPLHF
TGTGCCAGCGGAGAGGAGGGGGCTTTACTTTCACCCCTCCACTTT
>.|TRBJ2-5|.|TRBV6-5
CASSSVRAGEKMYF
TGTGCCAGCAGCTCCGTCCGGGCCGGTGAAAAAATGTACTTC
>.|TRBJ1-1|many|TRBV12-3/TRBV12-4
CASRPDLLLNTEAFF
TGTGCCAGCAGGCCCGACCTACTCCTAAACACTGAAGCTTTCTTT
>.|TRBJ1-4|.|TRBV24-1
CATSDDSPKLFF
TGTGCCACCAGTGACGACAGCCCGAAACTGTTTTTT
>.|TRBJ1-4|.|TRBV28
CASGTGGNVDEKLFF
TGTGCCAGCGGGACGGGGGGGAACGTCGATGAAAAACTGTTTTTT
>.|TRBJ2-3|many|TRBV7-9
CASGLWDTQYF
TGTGCCAGCGGCCTTTGGGATACGCAGTATTTT
>TRBD1|TRBJ1-2|.|TRBV6-6
CASSPGNRGYGYTF
TGTGCCAGCAGCCCAGGGAACAGGGGATATGGCTACACCTTC
>.|TRBJ1-1|.|TRBV5-1
CASSLVMGQNTEAFF
TGCGCCAGCAGCTTGGTAATGGGACAGAACACTGAAGCTTTCTTT
>.|TRBJ2-7|few|TRBV5-1
CASSLEEASYEQYF
TGCGCCAGCAGCTTGGAGGAGGCGTCCTACGAGCAGTACTTC
>TRBD1|TRBJ2-2|.|TRBV3-1
CASSQNDRATGELFF
TGTGCCAGCAGCCAGAACGACAGGGCTACCGGGGAGCTGTTTTTT
>.|TRBJ2-7|.|TRBV11-2
CASSLTSVPNAYEQYF
TGTGCCAGCAGCTTAACATCCGTCCCCAACGCCTACGAGCAGTACTTC
>.|TRBJ2-3|.|TRBV19
CASSMAGATLSLTDTQYF
TGTGCCAGTAGTATGGCGGGGGCCACTCTTTCCCTCACAGATACGCAGTATTTT
>.|TRBJ2-3|few|TRBV6-5
CASSYWAGRRTDTQYF
TGTGCCAGCAGTTACTGGGCAGGTCGACGCACAGATACGCAGTATTTT
>.|TRBJ2-7|.|TRBV20-1
CSARTAEQYF
TGCAGTGCTAGGACAGCTGAGCAGTACTTC
>.|TRBJ1-1|few|TRBV6-5
CASSYSILTATEAFF
TGTGCCAGCAGTTACTCGATTTTAACAGCCACTGAAGCTTTCTTT
>.|TRBJ1-4|.|TRBV4-3
CASSQQAGGWLGEKLFF
TGCGCCAGCAGCCAGCAAGCGGGGGGCTGGTTAGGAGAAAAACTGTTTTTT
>.|TRBJ1-1|.|TRBV28
CASSFRRTEAFF
TGTGCCAGCAGTTTCAGGAGAACTGAAGCTTTCTTT
>.|TRBJ2-2|.|TRBV3-1
CASGRGTGELFF
TGTGCCAGCGGCCGGGGCACCGGGGAGCTGTTTTTT
>.|TRBJ2-7|.|TRBV7-9
CASSQGTAGVEQYF
TGTGCCAGCAGCCAGGGGACGGCGGGGGTCGAGCAGTACTTC
>.|TRBJ1-5|.|TRBV28
CASRQDFSNQPQHF
TGTGCCAGCCGACAGGACTTTAGCAATCAGCCCCAGCATTTT
>TRBD2|TRBJ2-1|few|TRBV4-1
CASSQANLAGGGNEQFF
TGCGCCAGCAGCCAAGCTAACTTAGCGGGAGGGGGCAATGAGCAGTTCTTC
>.|TRBJ1-3|many|TRBV5-6
CASSLGWGGNTIYF
TGTGCCAGCAGCTTGGGATGGGGCGGAAACACCATATATTTT
>.|TRBJ2-3|many|TRBV7-9
CASSAGLLSTDTQYF
TGTGCCAGCAGCGCGGGACTTCTAAGCACAGATACGCAGTATTTT
>TRBD1|TRBJ1-1|many|TRBV6-5
CASRFDRGSTEAFF
TGTGCCAGCAGGTTCGACAGGGGAAGCACTGAAGCTTTCTTT
>.|TRBJ2-4|few|TRBV6-2/TRBV6-3
CASSPPGVLGKNIQYF
TGTGCCAGCAGTCCGCCAGGGGTTCTGGGCAAAAACATTCAGTACTTC
>.|TRBJ1-1|few|TRBV6-5
CASSAIGEGPTEAFF
TGTGCCAGCAGTGCCATCGGGGAAGGTCCCACTGAAGCTTTCTTT
>.|TRBJ2-7|few|TRBV21-1
CAGDLRGPTKYEQYF
TGTGCCGGCGACTTGCGGGGACCGACCAAGTACGAGCAGTACTTC
>TRBD1|TRBJ1-1|.|TRBV11-2
CASSHIGQGRTEAFF
TGTGCCAGCAGTCATATCGGACAGGGGAGGACTGAAGCTTTCTTT
>.|TRBJ2-2|many|TRBV2
CASSVTEPNTGELFF
TGTGCCAGCAGTGTAACGGAGCCGAACACCGGGGAGCTGTTTTTT
>.|TRBJ1-5|many|TRBV28
CASSLGGGGQPQHF
TGTGCCAGCAGTTTGGGGGGGGGCGGTCAGCCCCAGCATTTT
>.|TRBJ2-3|.|TRBV11-2
CASSPPASTDTQYF
TGTGCCAGCAGCCCGCCCGCCAGCACAGATACGCAGTATTTT
>.|TRBJ1-1|few|TRBV10-3
CAISGSQGLDTEAFF
TGTGCCATCAGTGGAAGTCAGGGGTTGGACACTGAAGCTTTCTTT
>TRBD2|TRBJ2-3|few|TRBV4-1
CASSQLASGGTDTQYF
TGCGCCAGCAGCCAATTGGCTAGCGGGGGGACAGATACGCAGTATTTT
>TRBD1|TRBJ2-4|.|TRBV11-2
CASSLARGQGKNIQYF
TGTGCCAGCAGCTTAGCAAGAGGACAGGGTAAAAACATTCAGTACTTC
>.|TRBJ2-3|.|TRBV18
CASSPILGDTDTQYF
TGTGCCAGCTCACCAATTTTGGGTGACACAGATACGCAGTATTTT
>.|TRBJ2-5|.|TRBV2
CASSGRETQYF
TGTGCCAGCAGTGGAAGGGAGACCCAGTACTTC